Shown below are 20 T cell receptor beta chains from a single sample sequenced in a study of blood T cell repertoires in COVID-19. Produced via immunoSEQ multiplex PCR; TCRdb's table is partial and in-frame only. Of 250,000 to 300,000 clones in the sample, nearly 90% are singletons; the top ten hold roughly 4.8%. Input material: peripheral blood. Receptors originate from a woman aged 40 to 50 who had recovered from COVID-19.

V and J are TRBV6-6 and TRBJ2-2, with D possibly TRBD1 on 5 matching bases. The ends were cut back, 8 bases at V and 0 bases at J, with 10 bases in the middle. Germline-derived CDR1 and CDR2 are MNHNY and SVGAGI (reference sequence). CDR3 length: 14 residues. CDR3 protein: CASFLGANTGELFF. CDR3 nucleotide sequence: TGTGCCAGCTTCCTAGGGGCGAACACCGGGGAGCTGTTTTTT.

The V call is TRBV7-3, the J call TRBJ2-1, with 13 nucleotides matching TRBD2. CDR1 SGHTA and CDR2 FQGTGA come from the germline V gene. The CDR3 is 16 amino acids. The V gene end was trimmed by 7 bases and the J gene end by 8 bases; junction bases not matched to a gene: 11. CDR3 sequence reads: CASKLLAGGPPHEQFF. In DNA form, the CDR3 reads TGTGCCAGCAAGTTACTAGCGGGGGGGCCACCTCATGAGCAGTTCTTC.

This chain joins TRBV7-3 and TRBJ2-2; D gene unclear. The CDR3 has 14 amino acids. Trimming cost V 2 bases and J 2 bases, with 6 bases left between them. Germline CDR1 reads SGHTA; CDR2 reads FQGTGA. The CDR3 region is CASSLDFNTGELFF. CDR3 in DNA: TGTGCCAGCAGCTTAGACTTCAACACCGGGGAGCTGTTTTTT.

The genes are TRBV10-2 and TRBJ2-3; no firm D call. V lost 3 bases and J 6 bases, leaving 10 bases between the germline ends. Germline-derived CDR1 and CDR2 are WSHSY and SAAADI. The CDR3 contains 13 residues. The CDR3 spells CASSEVSADTQYF. The CDR3 DNA reads as TGCGCCAGCAGTGAAGTCAGCGCGGATACGCAGTATTTT.

The rearrangement joins TRBV18 to TRBJ1-4, with 8 bases lining up with TRBD1. With 4 bases clipped from V and 7 bases from J, the junction kept 5 bases outside the gene matches. The CDR3 has 14 amino acids. Germline V lookup: CDR1 KGHSH, CDR2 LQKENI. CDR3 residues: CASSLQGAGEKLFF. In nucleotides, the CDR3 is TGTGCCAGCTCACTTCAGGGGGCGGGTGAAAAACTGTTTTTT. The full variable domain, rest sourced from reference TRBV18 and TRBJ1-4, is NAGVMQNPRHLVRRRGQEARLRCSPMKGHSHVYWYRQLPEEGLKFMVYLQKENIIDESGMPKERFSAEFPKEGPSILRIQQVVRGDSAAYFCASSLQGAGEKLFFGSGTQLSVL.

This clone is a singleton in its sample. J is TRBJ1-6 and V is TRBV28; D unresolved. With 3 bases removed from V and 8 bases from J, the gap between germline ends came to 11 bases. In germline, CDR1 is MDHEN, CDR2 SYDVKM. This CDR3 has 14 residues. CDR3 sequence (DNA): TGTGCCAGCAGTTTGAGCGGGAGTCATTCACCCCTCCACTTT. Residues: CASSLSGSHSPLHF.

The rearrangement uses TRBV25-1 and TRBJ2-2; D may be TRBD1 (5 bases). This CDR3 contains 16 residues. V lost 8 bases to trimming and J lost 6 bases, with 22 bases between them. Germline V gene sequence: CDR1 MGHDK, CDR2 SYGVNS. CDR3 sequence reads: CASLIRGNVVAGELFF. The CDR3 DNA is TGTGCCAGCCTAATAAGGGGAAATGTTGTGGCCGGGGAGCTGTTTTTT.

The chain has TRBV10-3 and TRBJ2-5; perhaps TRBD1 as D (6 bases). With 6 bases removed from V and 3 bases from J, the gap between germline ends came to 8 bases. Germline CDR1 and CDR2: ENHRY and SYGVKD. The CDR3 runs 12 residues. The chain's CDR3 is CAIRTGKETQYF. The CDR3 bases are TGTGCCATCAGAACAGGGAAAGAGACCCAGTACTTC.

The chain employs TRBV27 and TRBJ1-5; weak D call: TRBD1 (6 bases). In germline, CDR1 is MNHEY, CDR2 SMNVEV (reference sequence). V lost 6 bases to trimming and J lost 5 bases, with 23 bases between them. This CDR3 has 17 residues. CDR3 protein: CASSLRIGTPTDQPQHF. Written as DNA, the CDR3 is TGTGCCAGCAGCCTACGAATCGGGACACCTACCGATCAGCCCCAGCATTTT.

J is TRBJ1-2 and V is TRBV4-3; D ambiguous. Between the trimmed V and J ends, which lost 0 bases and 4 bases, there was a span of 12 bases. CDR1 and CDR2 (germline): LGHNA, YSLEER. CDR3 length equals 15 residues. The CDR3: CASSQDSREFYGYTF. The DNA of the CDR3 is TGCGCCAGCAGCCAAGATTCAAGAGAATTCTATGGCTACACCTTC.

This chain links TRBV18 with TRBJ1-2; 8 nucleotides line up with TRBD1. V was clipped by 0 bases and J by 0 bases; unmatched bases: 6. From germline, CDR1 is KGHSH and CDR2 LQKENI. There are 17 residues in the CDR3. The CDR3 DNA follows: TGTGCCAGCTCACCACCGGACCAGGGGGCTCCTAACTATGGCTACACCTTC. This gives the protein CASSPPDQGAPNYGYTF. Variable domain in full (rest from reference TRBV18 and TRBJ1-2): NAGVMQNPRHLVRRRGQEARLRCSPMKGHSHVYWYRQLPEEGLKFMVYLQKENIIDESGMPKERFSAEFPKEGPSILRIQQVVRGDSAAYFCASSPPDQGAPNYGYTFGSGTRLTVV.

This clone occurred once. The chain recombines TRBV15 with TRBJ2-7; D might be TRBD2 (5 bases). Germline V lookup: CDR1 LNHNV, CDR2 YYDKDF (reference sequence). CDR3 size: 13 residues. Trimming cost V 1 base and J 5 bases, with 9 bases left between them. This CDR3 is CATSRVPSNEQYV. DNA of the CDR3: TGTGCCACCAGCAGAGTTCCTAGCAACGAGCAGTACGTC.

The V gene is TRBV15, the J gene TRBJ1-2; D is uncertain. This CDR3 has 12 residues. The ends were cut back, 1 base at V and 4 bases at J, with 4 bases in the middle. Germline V gives CDR1 LNHNV, CDR2 YYDKDF (reference sequence). As DNA, the CDR3 is TGTGCCACCAGCAGAGGTAGCTATGGCTACACCTTC. Its translation: CATSRGSYGYTF.

CDR3 nucleotide sequence: TGTGCCAGCAGCCTCGGACAGGGTCATGGCTACACCTTC. Its translation is CASSLGQGHGYTF. The chain carries TRBV11-2 and TRBJ1-2; TRBD1 agrees at 8 bases. From germline, CDR1 is SGHAT and CDR2 FQNNGV. Trimming cost V 5 bases and J 6 bases; bases outside gene matches: 5. This CDR3 contains 13 residues. The variable domain in full, completed from reference TRBV11-2 and TRBJ1-2, reads EAGVAQSPRYKIIEKRQSVAFWCNPISGHATLYWYQQILGQGPKLLIQFQNNGVVDDSQLPKDRFSAERLKGVDSTLKIQPAKLEDSAVYLCASSLGQGHGYTFGSGTRLTVV.

The V gene is TRBV18, the J gene TRBJ1-1; 7 nucleotides agree with TRBD1. The CDR3 is made up of 16 amino acids. Germline CDR1 KGHSH, CDR2 LQKENI. The J segment lost 0 bases and the V segment lost 2 bases, leaving 6 bases of the junction unmatched. CDR3 in DNA: TGTGCCAGCTCACCAACACACAGGGGCTTGAACACTGAAGCTTTCTTT. Amino acids: CASSPTHRGLNTEAFF. Supplemented by reference TRBV18 and TRBJ1-1, the full variable domain reads NAGVMQNPRHLVRRRGQEARLRCSPMKGHSHVYWYRQLPEEGLKFMVYLQKENIIDESGMPKERFSAEFPKEGPSILRIQQVVRGDSAAYFCASSPTHRGLNTEAFFGQGTRLTVV.

This clone was found a few times. The chain is built from TRBV5-6 and TRBJ1-2; D is uncertain. The CDR3 spans 12 residues. CDR1 is SGHDT, CDR2 YYEEEE, per germline. Deletions cut 2 bases from V and 4 bases from J, with 6 bases between. CDR3 in DNA: TGTGCCAGCAGCTTTAGAGGCTATGGCTACACCTTC. Translated: CASSFRGYGYTF.

There are a few counts of this clone. This chain joins TRBV2 and TRBJ2-3; D is unclear. There are 14 residues in the CDR3. The V and J ends lost 1 base and 3 bases respectively, with 8 bases between them. The V gene's germline CDR1 is SNHLY and CDR2 FYNNEI. The DNA of the CDR3 is TGTGCCAGCAGTGAAGGGTACAGAACAGATACGCAGTATTTT. Protein: CASSEGYRTDTQYF.

This rearrangement joins TRBV18 to TRBJ1-1, with 7 nucleotides matching TRBD1. CDR1 and CDR2 (germline): KGHSH, LQKENI. This CDR3 is 14 amino acids long. The J segment lost 4 bases and the V segment lost 5 bases, leaving 7 bases of the junction unmatched. The CDR3 nucleotides read TGTGCCAGCTCAGACAGGGTCGAGAGCACTGAAGCTTTCTTT. Translated, it gives CASSDRVESTEAFF. The whole variable domain, filled in from reference TRBV18 and TRBJ1-1, reads NAGVMQNPRHLVRRRGQEARLRCSPMKGHSHVYWYRQLPEEGLKFMVYLQKENIIDESGMPKERFSAEFPKEGPSILRIQQVVRGDSAAYFCASSDRVESTEAFFGQGTRLTVV.

The chain recombines TRBV6-5 with TRBJ2-1; 13 bases match TRBD2. The CDR3 is 15 residues long. CDR1 MNHEY and CDR2 SVGAGI come from the germline V gene. Unmatched junction bases numbered 6, after V lost 8 bases and J lost 5 bases. CDR3 nucleotides: TGTGCCAGCTCGGAAGGACTAGCGGGAGACAATGAGCAGTTCTTC. Amino acids: CASSEGLAGDNEQFF.

V and J are TRBV6-2 or TRBV6-3 and TRBJ1-5; no definite D call. This CDR3 region has 12 residues. In germline, CDR1 is MNHEY, CDR2 SVGEGT. The ends were cut back, 5 bases at V and 6 bases at J, with 8 bases in the middle. This chain's CDR3 is CASSRTGQPQHF. The CDR3 DNA reads TGTGCCAGCAGTAGAACGGGTCAGCCCCAGCATTTT.